The clone carrying this T cell receptor beta chain was counted only a few times. Its antigen is not identified. The sample is drawn from a study of cytomegalovirus exposure and HLA in healthy donors. Study summary: The 90 to 150 validation repertoires, a later analysis reported, used the same platform as the approximately 670 first-cohort repertoires.

The table came from immunoSEQ multiplex PCR; TCRdb's copy has only in-frame clones and leaves some out. The sample lists approximately 170,000 clones; over 80% were seen once. Study findings and constraints: The study labeled roughly 160 TCR beta chains cytomegalovirus-associated. For cytomegalovirus status, the classifier reportedly gave diagnoses with high specificity and sensitivity. Most TCR sequences were seen very rarely across donors, but some public TCRs occurred in many.

Germline CDR1 reads SEHNR; CDR2 reads FQNEAQ (reference sequence). The V and J ends lost 5 bases and 5 bases respectively, with 3 bases between them. CDR3 size: 10 residues. The V call is TRBV7-9, the J call TRBJ1-2, with D unclear. Specimen: PBMCs. This clonotype was obtained from a man aged 25-45 years in good health and CMV-seropositive. The CDR3 DNA reads TGTGCCAGCAGCCCGTATGGCTACACCTTC. It is translated as CASSPYGYTF.